These 22 T cell receptor beta chains were all obtained from the same sample, sequenced in a study of beta chain features in type 1 diabetes. The entirety of the isolated RNA underwent reverse transcription, so expressed TCRB transcripts were sequenced. Sequencing was performed with immunoSEQ multiplex PCR; in TCRdb, only in-frame clones are kept and a portion is missing. This table has under 450,000 clones, roughly 13% appearing once. Sequencing was done on a sample of naive CD4+ T cells from blood. These receptor sequences come from a man between 25 and 39 years old in good health.

In this sample, this clone turned up a few times. This chain connects TRBV9 to TRBJ2-1, with 7 nucleotides matching TRBD1. Trimming removed 4 bases from V and 4 bases from J; junction bases left unmatched: 5. This CDR3 spans 14 amino acids. Germline CDR1 SGDLS, CDR2 YYNGEE. CDR3 in DNA: TGTGCCAGCAGCCCGACGACAGGGTACAATGAGCAGTTCTTC. Translated: CASSPTTGYNEQFF.

This clone was detected only a few times. The chain links TRBV6-5 to TRBJ2-4; no firm D call. The CDR3 runs to 13 residues. Trimming removed 10 bases at V and 0 bases at J, with 10 bases between. Per germline, CDR1 MNHEY and CDR2 SVGAGI. This CDR3 reads CATLDGAKNIQYF. CDR3 DNA: TGTGCCACCTTAGACGGAGCCAAAAACATTCAGTACTTC.

This chain links TRBV14 with TRBJ2-2; D is possibly TRBD1 (5 bases). Trimming pared 1 base from V and 2 bases from J, leaving 8 bases between. Germline CDR1 reads SGHDN; CDR2 reads FVKESK. The CDR3 has 15 amino acids. CDR3 sequence: CASSQVRGNTGELFF. In DNA, the CDR3 is TGTGCCAGCAGCCAAGTTAGGGGCAACACCGGGGAGCTGTTTTTT.

V usage is TRBV4-3 and J usage is TRBJ1-1, with a tentative D call TRBD1 (6 bases). The CDR3 has 13 amino acids. V was trimmed by 5 bases and J by 7 bases, leaving 14 bases between them. Germline V lookup: CDR1 LGHNA, CDR2 YSLEER. CDR3 bases: TGCGCCAGCAGCTCCCGTGGGGGCAATGAAGCTTTCTTT. Translated: CASSSRGGNEAFF.

This clone was seen a few times. This chain links TRBV5-1 with TRBJ2-5; D gene ambiguous. Germline CDR1 SGHRS, CDR2 YFSETQ. CDR3 length: 14 residues. Between the trimmed V and J ends, which lost 0 bases and 4 bases, there was a span of 10 bases. CDR3 sequence (DNA): TGCGCCAGCAGCTTGGACCCGAACGGAGAGACCCAGTACTTC. It yields the protein CASSLDPNGETQYF.

This clone showed up just a few times. The V gene is TRBV7-2, the J gene TRBJ2-3; tentative D call: TRBD1 (6 bases). V was pared by 4 bases and J by 1 base, with 18 bases between. Germline CDR1 reads SGHTA; CDR2 reads FQGNSA. The CDR3 has 17 residues. Here the CDR3 reads CASSSKRQVWGTDTQYF. CDR3 bases: TGTGCCAGCAGCTCTAAGAGACAGGTTTGGGGCACAGATACGCAGTATTTT.

There are a few counts of this clone. The chain employs TRBV11-2 and TRBJ1-5; 7 nucleotides agree with TRBD1. The V segment lost 3 bases and the J segment 3 bases; nucleotides outside the gene matches: 2. Germline values: CDR1 SGHAT, CDR2 FQNNGV. The CDR3 consists of 14 residues. CDR3 sequence: CASSLDRFNQPQHF. The CDR3 DNA reads TGTGCCAGCAGCTTGGACAGGTTCAATCAGCCCCAGCATTTT.

This clone turned up a few times. The DNA of the CDR3 is TGTGCCTGGACAGGGGGCGTCTATGGCTACACCTTC. Translated, it gives CAWTGGVYGYTF. This chain connects TRBV30 to TRBJ1-2; 8 nucleotides agree with TRBD1. Germline-derived CDR1 and CDR2 are GTSNPN and SVGIG (reference sequence). V trimming: 4 bases; J trimming: 4 bases; junction bases outside the gene matches: 2. The CDR3 spans 12 residues.

This clone was seen a handful of times. The rearrangement links TRBV5-6 to TRBJ1-1; D may be TRBD1 (5 bases). This CDR3 has 12 residues. Germline assignment: CDR1 SGHDT and CDR2 YYEEEE. V was trimmed by 4 bases and J by 5 bases, leaving 9 bases between them. Here the CDR3 reads CASSGGGTEAFF. Here the CDR3 DNA reads TGTGCCAGCAGCGGCGGGGGAACTGAAGCTTTCTTT.

The genes are TRBV4-3 and TRBJ2-3, with D maybe TRBD1 (5 bases). The CDR3 is made up of 16 amino acids. Trimming shortened V by 3 bases and J by 5 bases, and 18 bases separated the two germline ends. Germline lookup yields CDR1 LGHNA and CDR2 YSLEER. This chain's CDR3 is CASSHTRLIREDTQYF. CDR3 bases: TGCGCCAGCAGCCATACCCGCTTGATCAGGGAAGATACGCAGTATTTT.

This clone has a handful of counts. V gene TRBV7-9 combines with J gene TRBJ2-7; D unclear. The germline V and J ends were trimmed by 6 bases and 7 bases, with 13 bases remaining between them. Per the germline V gene, CDR1 is SEHNR and CDR2 is FQNEAQ (reference sequence). The CDR3 spans 12 residues. DNA of the CDR3: TGTGCCAGCAGTCGACAAGGGCGGGAGCAGTACGTC. This sequence encodes CASSRQGREQYV.

This clone was counted between two and nine times. The chain combines TRBV9 with TRBJ2-5; D might be TRBD2 (6 bases). This CDR3 contains 16 residues. The V and J ends lost 3 bases and 2 bases respectively, with 17 bases between them. Looked up from germline, CDR1 is SGDLS and CDR2 is YYNGEE. This CDR3 reads CASSALDRAGQETQYF. For the CDR3, the DNA is TGTGCCAGCAGCGCGCTGGATAGGGCGGGGCAAGAGACCCAGTACTTC.

This clone was seen a few times. The CDR3 nucleotides read TGCGCCAGCAGCCAAGATGGGATTGGGACAGATACGCAGTATTTT. It encodes CASSQDGIGTDTQYF. This chain uses TRBV4-3 with TRBJ2-3; D uncertain. Germline values: CDR1 LGHNA, CDR2 YSLEER. The CDR3 totals 15 residues. V gave up 0 bases and J gave up 3 bases, with 10 bases separating them.

Only a few counts were recorded for this clone. The chain links TRBV5-6 to TRBJ1-4; D is ambiguous. This CDR3 contains 13 residues. Trimming removed 2 bases at V and 5 bases at J, with 7 bases between. From germline, CDR1 is SGHDT and CDR2 YYEEEE. CDR3 DNA sequence: TGTGCCAGCAGCTTTGGACGGAATGAAAAACTGTTTTTT. It specifies CASSFGRNEKLFF.

This clone came up a few times. V is TRBV4-3 and J is TRBJ2-1; D may be TRBD2 (5 bases). The CDR3 has 14 residues. Per the germline V gene, CDR1 is LGHNA and CDR2 is YSLEER. V lost 1 base and J 9 bases, leaving 13 bases between the germline ends. The chain's CDR3 is CASSQVGLRGEQFF. The CDR3 DNA reads as TGCGCCAGCAGCCAAGTAGGTCTCCGGGGTGAGCAGTTCTTC.

The V and J genes are TRBV6-5 and TRBJ1-1; D not resolved. With 6 bases removed from V and 6 bases from J, the gap between germline ends came to 11 bases. The CDR3 consists of 12 residues. Per the germline V gene, CDR1 is MNHEY and CDR2 is SVGAGI. Here the CDR3 DNA reads TGTGCCAGCAGACGCCACCTGTCTGAAGCTTTCTTT. Translating gives CASRRHLSEAFF.

This clone turned up a few times. This sequence joins TRBV9 and TRBJ2-1; 12 nucleotides agree with TRBD2. The CDR3 extends over 17 amino acids. Germline V gene sequence: CDR1 SGDLS, CDR2 YYNGEE. V shed 0 bases and J 4 bases; nucleotides not matched to a gene: 5. CDR3 DNA sequence: TGTGCCAGCAGCGTAGGGACTAGCGGGATTGCGTACAATGAGCAGTTCTTC. Translated, it gives CASSVGTSGIAYNEQFF. The entire variable domain, with the rest obtained from reference TRBV9 and TRBJ2-1, is as follows: DSGVTQTPKHLITATGQRVTLRCSPRSGDLSVYWYQQSLDQGLQFLIQYYNGEERAKGNILERFSAQQFPDLHSELNLSSLELGDSALYFCASSVGTSGIAYNEQFFGPGTRLTVL.

This clone was counted a few times. The chain uses TRBV11-1 and TRBJ2-1; 8 bases align to TRBD2. CDR3 length: 15 residues. Germline V lookup: CDR1 SGHAT, CDR2 FQDESV (reference sequence). V lost 5 bases, J lost 4 bases, and 7 bases stayed unmatched. The CDR3 nucleotides are TGTGCCAGCAGCCTTAGCGGGACCCCATACAATGAGCAGTTCTTC. Its protein is CASSLSGTPYNEQFF.

This clone has more than one count but fewer than ten. The chain joins TRBV7-2 to TRBJ2-1, with 13 bases fitting TRBD2. Germline V gene sequence: CDR1 SGHTA, CDR2 FQGNSA. Trimming removed 4 bases from V and 9 bases from J; junction bases left unmatched: 12. The CDR3 is 17 amino acids. CDR3 nucleotide sequence: TGTGCCAGCAGCTGGAGGACTAGCGGGAGAATCCCCACTGAGCAGTTCTTC. It yields the protein CASSWRTSGRIPTEQFF.

The CDR3 sequence is CSARMANEQFF. DNA for the CDR3: TGCAGTGCTCGAATGGCTAATGAGCAGTTCTTC. The gene calls are TRBV20-1 and TRBJ2-1; no definite D call. The CDR3 is 11 residues long. Per germline, CDR1 DFQATT and CDR2 SNEGSKA (reference sequence). Trimming left V 5 bases short and J 7 bases short, with 9 bases between.

The table lists this clone with a few counts. The chain is built from TRBV5-1 and TRBJ2-2, with 9 bases aligning to TRBD2. CDR3 length: 16 amino acids. Germline assignment: CDR1 SGHRS and CDR2 YFSETQ. V was clipped by 4 bases and J by 2 bases; unmatched bases: 6. The CDR3 sequence: CASSVGLAHNTGELFF. Here the CDR3 DNA reads TGCGCCAGCAGCGTAGGACTAGCGCATAACACCGGGGAGCTGTTTTTT.

This clone was detected a few times. The chain couples TRBV2 to TRBJ1-5, with 9 bases fitting TRBD1. The germline V gene has CDR1 SNHLY and CDR2 FYNNEI. J was trimmed by 8 bases and V by 6 bases; bases with no gene match: 8. The CDR3 is 14 residues long. CDR3 coding DNA: TGTGCCAGCAGCACACAGGGGGCTAGGGAGCCCCAGCATTTT. Its protein is CASSTQGAREPQHF.